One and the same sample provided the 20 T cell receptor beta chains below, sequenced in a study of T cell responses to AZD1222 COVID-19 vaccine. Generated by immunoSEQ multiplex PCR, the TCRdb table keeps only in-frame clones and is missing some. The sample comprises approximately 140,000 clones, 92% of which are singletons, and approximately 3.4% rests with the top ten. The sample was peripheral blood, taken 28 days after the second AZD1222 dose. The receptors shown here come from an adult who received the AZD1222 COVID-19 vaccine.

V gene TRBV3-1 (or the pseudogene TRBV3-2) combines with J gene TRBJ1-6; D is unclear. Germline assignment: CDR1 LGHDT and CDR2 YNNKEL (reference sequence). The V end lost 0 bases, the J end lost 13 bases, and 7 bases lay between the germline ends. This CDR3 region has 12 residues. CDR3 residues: CASSQDPGPLHF. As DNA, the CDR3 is TGTGCCAGCAGCCAAGATCCGGGTCCCCTCCACTTT.

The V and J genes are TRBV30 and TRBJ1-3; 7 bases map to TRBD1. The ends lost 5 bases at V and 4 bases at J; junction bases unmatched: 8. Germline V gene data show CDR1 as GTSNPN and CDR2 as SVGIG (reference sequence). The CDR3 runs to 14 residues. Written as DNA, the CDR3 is TGTGCCTGGGAGGGAGCGGGACAGGGAAACACCATATATTTT. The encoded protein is CAWEGAGQGNTIYF.

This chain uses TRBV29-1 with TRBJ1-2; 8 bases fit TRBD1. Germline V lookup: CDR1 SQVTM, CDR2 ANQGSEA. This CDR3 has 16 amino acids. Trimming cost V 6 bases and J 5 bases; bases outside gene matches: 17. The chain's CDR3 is CSVLTGGYLKGYGYTF. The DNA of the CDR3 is TGCAGCGTACTCACAGGGGGTTATTTAAAGGGATATGGCTACACCTTC.

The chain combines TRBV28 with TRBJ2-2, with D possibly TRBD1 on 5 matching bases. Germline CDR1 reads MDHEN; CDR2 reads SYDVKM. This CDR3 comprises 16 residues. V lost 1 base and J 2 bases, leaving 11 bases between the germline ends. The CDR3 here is CASSLSQGTNTGELFF. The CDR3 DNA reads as TGTGCCAGCAGTTTATCGCAGGGAACCAACACCGGGGAGCTGTTTTTT.

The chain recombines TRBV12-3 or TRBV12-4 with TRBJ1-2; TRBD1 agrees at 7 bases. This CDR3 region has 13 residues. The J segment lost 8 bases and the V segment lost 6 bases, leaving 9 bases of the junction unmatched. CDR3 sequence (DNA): TGTGCCAGCAGGGACTCAGGGGGGAACGGCTACACCTTC. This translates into CASRDSGGNGYTF.

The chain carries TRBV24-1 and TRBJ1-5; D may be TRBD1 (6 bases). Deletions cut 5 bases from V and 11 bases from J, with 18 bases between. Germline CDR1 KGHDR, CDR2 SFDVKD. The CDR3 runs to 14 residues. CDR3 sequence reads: CATSGSGAVSSQHF. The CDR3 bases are TGTGCCACCAGTGGTTCAGGGGCGGTGTCTTCCCAGCATTTT.

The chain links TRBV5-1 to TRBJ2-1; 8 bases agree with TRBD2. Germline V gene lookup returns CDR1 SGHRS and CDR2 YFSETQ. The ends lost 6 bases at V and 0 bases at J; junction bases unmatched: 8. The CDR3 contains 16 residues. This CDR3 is CASTKLAASSYNEQFF. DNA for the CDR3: TGCGCCAGCACAAAACTAGCGGCAAGCTCCTACAATGAGCAGTTCTTC.

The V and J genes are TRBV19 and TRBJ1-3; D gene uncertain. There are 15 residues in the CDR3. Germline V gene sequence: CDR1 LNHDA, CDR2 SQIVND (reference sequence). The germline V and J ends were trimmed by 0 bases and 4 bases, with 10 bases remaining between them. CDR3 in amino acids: CASSIDRVEGNTIYF. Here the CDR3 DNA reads TGTGCCAGTAGTATAGATAGGGTGGAGGGAAACACCATATATTTT.

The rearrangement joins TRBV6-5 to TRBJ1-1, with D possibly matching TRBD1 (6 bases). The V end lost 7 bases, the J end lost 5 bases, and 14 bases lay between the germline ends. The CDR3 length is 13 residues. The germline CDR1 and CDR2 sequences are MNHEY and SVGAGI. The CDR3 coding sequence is TGTGCCAGCACACAGGGTAGATGGACTGAAGCTTTCTTT. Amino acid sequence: CASTQGRWTEAFF.

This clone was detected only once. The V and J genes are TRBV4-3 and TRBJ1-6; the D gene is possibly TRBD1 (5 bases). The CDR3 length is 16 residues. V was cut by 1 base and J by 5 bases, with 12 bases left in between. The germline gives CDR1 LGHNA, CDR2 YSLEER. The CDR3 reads CASSQGRQINNSPLHF. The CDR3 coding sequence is TGCGCCAGCAGCCAAGGCCGACAGATAAATAATTCACCCCTCCACTTT.

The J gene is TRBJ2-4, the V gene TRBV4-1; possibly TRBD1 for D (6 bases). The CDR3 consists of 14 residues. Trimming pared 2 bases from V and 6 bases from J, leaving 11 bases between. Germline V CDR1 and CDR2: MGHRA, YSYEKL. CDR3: CASSQYRVRNIQYF. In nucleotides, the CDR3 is TGCGCCAGCAGCCAATACAGGGTGAGAAACATTCAGTACTTC.

The CDR3: CASRSTGTGSYTEAFF. The CDR3 DNA reads TGTGCCAGCAGGTCTACCGGGACAGGGTCGTATACTGAAGCTTTCTTT. V and J are TRBV7-6 and TRBJ1-1; 9 bases map to TRBD1. Losses at the gene ends were 6 bases for V and 5 bases for J; bases not matched to a gene: 13. This CDR3 spans 16 amino acids. The V gene's germline CDR1 is SGHVS and CDR2 FNYEAQ. The variable domain in full, with the rest retrieved from reference TRBV7-6 and TRBJ1-1, is GAGVSQSPRYKVTKRGQDVALRCDPISGHVSLYWYRQALGQGPEFLTYFNYEAQQDKSGLPNDRFSAERPEGSISTLTIQRTEQRDSAMYRCASRSTGTGSYTEAFFGQGTRLTVV.

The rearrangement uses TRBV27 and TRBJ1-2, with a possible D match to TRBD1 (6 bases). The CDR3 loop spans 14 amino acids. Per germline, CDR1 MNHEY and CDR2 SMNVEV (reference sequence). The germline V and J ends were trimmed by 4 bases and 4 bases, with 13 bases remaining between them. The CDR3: CASSYDRFGYGYTF. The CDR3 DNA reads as TGTGCCAGCAGTTATGACAGGTTCGGCTATGGCTACACCTTC.

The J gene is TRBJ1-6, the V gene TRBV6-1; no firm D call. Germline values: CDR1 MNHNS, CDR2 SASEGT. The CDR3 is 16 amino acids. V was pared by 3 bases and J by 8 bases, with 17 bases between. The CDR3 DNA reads TGTGCCAGCAGTGATCATCATGACCTACGCGATTCACCCCTCCACTTT. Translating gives CASSDHHDLRDSPLHF.

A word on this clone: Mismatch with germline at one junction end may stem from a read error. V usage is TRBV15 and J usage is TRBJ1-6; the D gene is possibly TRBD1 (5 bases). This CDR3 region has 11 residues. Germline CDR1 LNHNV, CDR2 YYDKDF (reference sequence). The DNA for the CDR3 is TGTGCCACCAGCAGAGTTATGGGACGGGACTTT. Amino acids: CATSRVMGRDF.

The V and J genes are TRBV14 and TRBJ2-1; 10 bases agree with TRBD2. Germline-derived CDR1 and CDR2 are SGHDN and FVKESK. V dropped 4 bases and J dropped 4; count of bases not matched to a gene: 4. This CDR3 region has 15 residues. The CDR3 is CASSLGLAEYNEQFF. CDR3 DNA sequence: TGTGCCAGCAGCCTCGGACTAGCGGAATACAATGAGCAGTTCTTC.

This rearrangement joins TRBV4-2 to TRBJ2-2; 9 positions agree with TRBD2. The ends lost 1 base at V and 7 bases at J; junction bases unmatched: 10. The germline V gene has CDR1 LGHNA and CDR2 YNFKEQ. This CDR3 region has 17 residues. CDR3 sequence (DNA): TGTGCCAGCAGCCAAGGGCTAGCGGGGTTTCTAGACGGGGAGCTGTTTTTT. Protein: CASSQGLAGFLDGELFF.

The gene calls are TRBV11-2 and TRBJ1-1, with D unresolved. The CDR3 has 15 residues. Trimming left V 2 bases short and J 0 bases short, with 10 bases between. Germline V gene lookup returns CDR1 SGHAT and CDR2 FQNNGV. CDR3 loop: CASSLFEEMNTEAFF. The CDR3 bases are TGTGCCAGCAGCTTATTTGAGGAAATGAACACTGAAGCTTTCTTT.

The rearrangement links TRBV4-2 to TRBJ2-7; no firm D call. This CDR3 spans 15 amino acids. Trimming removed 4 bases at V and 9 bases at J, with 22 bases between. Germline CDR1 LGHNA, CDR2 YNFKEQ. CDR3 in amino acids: CASSPTDFGFGSQYF. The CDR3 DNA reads TGTGCCAGCAGCCCTACCGACTTCGGGTTTGGGTCGCAGTACTTC.

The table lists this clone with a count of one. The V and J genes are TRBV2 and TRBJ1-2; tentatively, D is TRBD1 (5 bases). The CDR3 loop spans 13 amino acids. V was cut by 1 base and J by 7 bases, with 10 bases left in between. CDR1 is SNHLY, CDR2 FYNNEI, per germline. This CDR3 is CASSEGGRSGYTF. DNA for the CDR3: TGTGCCAGCAGTGAAGGGGGACGGTCTGGCTACACCTTC.